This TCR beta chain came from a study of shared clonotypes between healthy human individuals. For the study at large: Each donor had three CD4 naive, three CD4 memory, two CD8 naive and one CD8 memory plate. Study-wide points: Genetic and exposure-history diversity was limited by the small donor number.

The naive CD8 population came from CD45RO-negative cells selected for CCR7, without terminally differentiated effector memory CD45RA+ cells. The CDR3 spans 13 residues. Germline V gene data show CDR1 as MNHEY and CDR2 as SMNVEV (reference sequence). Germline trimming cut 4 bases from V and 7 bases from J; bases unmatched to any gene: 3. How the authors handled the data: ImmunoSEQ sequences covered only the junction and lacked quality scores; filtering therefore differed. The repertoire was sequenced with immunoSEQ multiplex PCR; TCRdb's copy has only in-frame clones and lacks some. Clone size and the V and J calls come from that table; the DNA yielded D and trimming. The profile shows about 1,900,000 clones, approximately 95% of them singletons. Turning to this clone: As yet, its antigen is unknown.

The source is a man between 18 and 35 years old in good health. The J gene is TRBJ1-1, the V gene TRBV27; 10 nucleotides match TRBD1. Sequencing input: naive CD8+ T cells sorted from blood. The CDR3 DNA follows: TGTGCCAGCAGTTCCGGACAGGGGGGTGAAGCTTTCTTT. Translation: CASSSGQGGEAFF.